The 24 T cell receptor beta chains below come from one sample, sequenced in a study of T cell responses to AZD1222 COVID-19 vaccine (dated by TCRdb to 2020 to 2023). In the paper's terms, the time point label means: baseline before first vaccination. Library method: the immunoSEQ multiplex PCR assay. Here the immuneACCESS table is served through TCRdb, limited to in-frame sequences with V and J called. Missing clones are a known gap in these copies; in checked studies unresolved V genes cover under half, and the rest lacks a known reason. Recorded for this sample are some 80,000 clones; 85% to 95% of them occurred a single time. About 5% of the sample rests with the top ten. Material: peripheral blood, obtained on day 0 of AZD1222 vaccination. The receptors originated from an adult in good health.

The J gene is TRBJ1-5, the V gene TRBV2; TRBD1 might be the D (5 bases). The CDR3 totals 15 residues. V shed 8 bases and J shed 4 bases, with 18 bases lying between them. Germline V gene sequence: CDR1 SNHLY, CDR2 FYNNEI. For the CDR3, the DNA is TGTGCCAGCCAGTTGAGAGAAGGGGAAAATCAGCCCCAGCATTTT. Protein product: CASQLREGENQPQHF. The full variable domain, its missing parts supplied by reference TRBV2 and TRBJ1-5, is EPEVTQTPSHQVTQMGQEVILRCVPISNHLYFYWYRQILGQKVEFLVSFYNNEISEKSEIFDDQFSVERPDGSNFTLKIRSTKLEDSAMYFCASQLREGENQPQHFGDGTRLSIL.

The chain couples TRBV7-2 to TRBJ2-6; 7 bases map to TRBD2. CDR3 length: 17 residues. Per the germline V gene, CDR1 is SGHTA and CDR2 is FQGNSA. The V and J ends lost 0 bases and 0 bases, in that order; junction bases with no gene match: 2. The CDR3 sequence: CASSLAGGFSGANVLTF. CDR3 coding DNA: TGTGCCAGCAGCTTAGCGGGGGGGTTCTCTGGGGCCAACGTCCTGACTTTC.

The CDR3 loop reads CASSDQGSEKLFF. The CDR3 nucleotides read TGCGCCAGCAGTGATCAGGGAAGTGAAAAACTGTTTTTT. This chain links TRBV10-2 with TRBJ1-4; tentative D call: TRBD1 (5 bases). The CDR3 has 13 residues. CDR1 WSHSY and CDR2 SAAADI come from the germline V gene. Trimming removed 3 bases from V and 7 bases from J, with 9 bases in between.

This chain uses TRBV7-2 with TRBJ2-3, with 8 bases aligning to TRBD2. The length of the CDR3 is 16 residues. The V gene's germline CDR1 is SGHTA and CDR2 FQGNSA. The junction had 13 bases not matched to a gene; V was cut back by 5 bases and J by 6 bases. The CDR3 loop reads CASSPRASGQLDTQYF. DNA for the CDR3: TGTGCCAGCAGCCCCCGGGCTAGCGGGCAACTCGATACGCAGTATTTT.

The genes are TRBV6-6 and TRBJ2-3; 8 nucleotides agree with TRBD1. The CDR3 extends over 15 amino acids. CDR1 and CDR2 (germline): MNHNY, SVGAGI (reference sequence). The junction had 11 bases not matched to a gene; V was cut back by 6 bases and J by 6 bases. CDR3 nucleotides: TGTGCCAGCAGCGCAACAGGGGGATGGGGGGATACGCAGTATTTT. Translation gives CASSATGGWGDTQYF.

This clone was detected once. The chain uses TRBV7-9 and TRBJ1-4; D is ambiguous. CDR1 SEHNR and CDR2 FQNEAQ come from the germline V gene (reference sequence). The CDR3 runs 14 residues. The germline V and J ends were trimmed by 1 base and 8 bases, with 11 bases remaining between them. In DNA form, the CDR3 reads TGTGCCAGCAGCTTAGGAGTCGCGAGAGAAAAACTGTTTTTT. This gives the protein CASSLGVAREKLFF.

The V gene is TRBV10-3, the J gene TRBJ1-5, with 9 nucleotides matching TRBD1. This CDR3 spans 14 amino acids. The germline gives CDR1 ENHRY, CDR2 SYGVKD. The V and J ends lost 10 bases and 0 bases, in that order; junction bases with no gene match: 4. The CDR3 spells CATWDRDSNQPQHF. CDR3 sequence (DNA): TGTGCCACTTGGGACAGGGATAGCAATCAGCCCCAGCATTTT.

The chain has TRBV5-1 and TRBJ1-1; 7 nucleotides match TRBD1. Trimming took 4 bases from V and 4 from J; bases not matched to a gene: 10. CDR3 length equals 15 residues. The germline CDR1 and CDR2 sequences are SGHRS and YFSETQ. CDR3 coding DNA: TGCGCCAGCAGCGTTGACAGGGCTAAGGGCACTGAAGCTTTCTTT. It yields the protein CASSVDRAKGTEAFF.

The chain uses TRBV27 and TRBJ1-2; no reliable D call. The CDR3 length is 16 residues. Germline CDR1 and CDR2: MNHEY and SMNVEV (reference sequence). V was pared by 5 bases and J by 6 bases, with 22 bases between. As DNA, the CDR3 is TGTGCCAGCAGTCCGAGGACGCTCTACTCGGTAGATGGCTACACCTTC. As protein: CASSPRTLYSVDGYTF.

The V and J genes are TRBV7-2 and TRBJ1-6; no definite D call. Germline assignment: CDR1 SGHTA and CDR2 FQGNSA. V lost 5 bases, J lost 6 bases, and 17 bases lay in between. The CDR3 totals 16 residues. The CDR3 sequence is CASSRSPRMSNSPLHF. The CDR3 nucleotides are TGTGCCAGCAGCCGCTCCCCTCGGATGTCTAATTCACCCCTCCACTTT.

The chain combines TRBV7-6 with TRBJ2-7; 9 nucleotides align to TRBD2. Per germline, CDR1 SGHVS and CDR2 FNYEAQ. CDR3 length: 16 residues. V lost 6 bases to trimming and J lost 2 bases; unmatched junction nucleotides: 11. CDR3 bases: TGTGCCAGCAGTCTTATTGGTGGCGGGGGGGCCTACGAGCAGTACTTC. It is translated as CASSLIGGGGAYEQYF.

The chain carries TRBV7-9 and TRBJ2-3; D could derive from TRBD1 or TRBD2 (5 bases each). The CDR3 extends over 15 amino acids. Germline CDR1 is SEHNR and CDR2 is FQNEAQ (reference sequence). Trimming left V 1 base short and J 8 bases short, with 16 bases between. The CDR3 region is CASSLEGQGPGTQYF. The CDR3 DNA reads as TGTGCCAGCAGCTTAGAGGGGCAGGGACCAGGTACGCAGTATTTT.

V and J are TRBV29-1 and TRBJ1-4; TRBD1 is a possible D gene (5 bases). Looked up from germline, CDR1 is SQVTM and CDR2 is ANQGSEA. CDR3 length equals 12 residues. The V and J ends lost 4 bases and 7 bases respectively, with 10 bases between them. CDR3: CSVVGEGEKLFF. DNA of the CDR3: TGCAGCGTTGTGGGGGAGGGTGAAAAACTGTTTTTT.

The rearrangement links TRBV27 to TRBJ1-4; 9 nucleotides align to TRBD1. Germline V lookup: CDR1 MNHEY, CDR2 SMNVEV (reference sequence). V gave up 7 bases and J gave up 6 bases; unmatched junction bases: 6. The CDR3 extends over 14 amino acids. CDR3 nucleotides: TGTGCCAGCACCCGGGACAGGGATTATGAAAAACTGTTTTTT. Protein sequence: CASTRDRDYEKLFF.

CDR3 loop: CASSVRLAGYNEQFF. The CDR3 nucleotides read TGTGCCAGCAGCGTAAGGCTAGCGGGCTACAATGAGCAGTTCTTC. The chain combines TRBV9 with TRBJ2-1, with TRBD2 identical over 8 bases. Germline V lookup: CDR1 SGDLS, CDR2 YYNGEE. CDR3 length: 15 residues. Trimming removed 1 base from V and 3 bases from J; junction bases left unmatched: 3.

This clone was seen more than once but under ten times. The chain carries TRBV10-2 and TRBJ1-2; 11 bases are shared with TRBD1. The germline gives CDR1 WSHSY, CDR2 SAAADI. The ends lost 8 bases at V and 7 bases at J; junction bases unmatched: 15. The CDR3 contains 16 residues. The CDR3 nucleotides are TGCGCCAGCGCGGAGACCACCGGGACAGGGGGAAGTGGCTACACCTTC. It translates to CASAETTGTGGSGYTF.

This clone was observed a single time. The V gene is TRBV5-1, the J gene TRBJ2-1; 8 bases agree with TRBD2. This CDR3 has 16 residues. CDR1 is SGHRS and CDR2 is YFSETQ in the germline V gene. V gave up 2 bases and J gave up 0 bases; unmatched junction bases: 4. The DNA for the CDR3 is TGCGCCAGCAGCTTCACTACTAGCGGCTCCTACAATGAGCAGTTCTTC. Residues: CASSFTTSGSYNEQFF.

The rearrangement uses TRBV19 and TRBJ2-5; 8 bases map to TRBD1. V lost 5 bases and J lost 5; bases outside the gene matches: 10. Per germline, CDR1 LNHDA and CDR2 SQIVND (reference sequence). This CDR3 contains 15 residues. CDR3 nucleotides: TGTGCCAGTAGTGTTCGCAGGGGGCCAGGGGAGACCCAGTACTTC. Translated: CASSVRRGPGETQYF. The full variable domain, rest sourced from reference TRBV19 and TRBJ2-5, is DGGITQSPKYLFRKEGQNVTLSCEQNLNHDAMYWYRQDPGQGLRLIYYSQIVNDFQKGDIAEGYSVSREKKESFPLTVTSAQKNPTAFYLCASSVRRGPGETQYFGPGTRLLVL.

This chain connects TRBV27 to TRBJ2-2; D not resolved. CDR1 MNHEY and CDR2 SMNVEV come from the germline V gene (reference sequence). The V gene lost 3 bases and the J gene lost 7 bases, with 6 bases spanning the gap. The CDR3 runs to 12 residues. This CDR3 reads CASSFPLGELFF. The CDR3 bases are TGTGCCAGCAGTTTTCCGCTCGGGGAGCTGTTTTTT.

V gene TRBV18 combines with J gene TRBJ2-7, with 7 bases matching TRBD2. Trimming cost V 5 bases and J 3 bases; bases outside gene matches: 4. Germline assignment: CDR1 KGHSH and CDR2 LQKENI. This CDR3 is 13 amino acids long. As DNA, the CDR3 is TGTGCCAGCTCAACAAGCGGGAACTACGAGCAGTACTTC. Translated, it gives CASSTSGNYEQYF.

There are a few counts of this clone. This rearrangement joins TRBV5-6 to TRBJ1-6, with a possible D match to TRBD1 (5 bases). The germline CDR1 and CDR2 sequences are SGHDT and YYEEEE. This CDR3 spans 14 amino acids. Deletions cut 0 bases from V and 9 bases from J, with 10 bases between. DNA of the CDR3: TGTGCCAGCAGCTTGGTGGGGGAGGGTTCACCCCTCCACTTT. Protein sequence: CASSLVGEGSPLHF.

This clone has a handful of counts. This sequence joins TRBV28 and TRBJ1-5; 7 nucleotides match TRBD1. J lost 4 bases, V lost 3 bases, and 6 bases had no gene match. The germline CDR1 and CDR2 sequences are MDHEN and SYDVKM. The CDR3 length is 15 residues. This CDR3 reads CASSLGRGRNQPQHF. CDR3 DNA: TGTGCCAGCAGTTTGGGCAGGGGGAGGAATCAGCCCCAGCATTTT.

The genes are TRBV28 and TRBJ1-1, with a tentative D call TRBD1 (5 bases). V was cut by 6 bases and J by 5 bases, with 22 bases left in between. Germline-derived CDR1 and CDR2 are MDHEN and SYDVKM. CDR3 length: 16 amino acids. DNA for the CDR3: TGTGCCAGCAGCCGTGGTTGGGGGATAGGTCGTACTGAAGCTTTCTTT. Protein sequence: CASSRGWGIGRTEAFF.

This rearrangement joins TRBV6-5 to TRBJ1-5; no definite D call. V lost 4 bases to trimming and J lost 9 bases, with 10 bases between them. Germline lookup yields CDR1 MNHEY and CDR2 SVGAGI. The CDR3 is 12 residues long. The CDR3: CASSWAGGPQHF. In DNA form, the CDR3 reads TGTGCCAGCAGTTGGGCGGGTGGGCCCCAGCATTTT.